The entry below describes one TCR beta chain. Its antigen remains unknown. Assay: immunoSEQ multiplex PCR; the TCRdb copy retains only in-frame clones and omits some. The table records fewer than 25,000 clones, about 77% of them present only once. CDR1 and CDR2 (germline): MDHEN, SYDVKM. Between the trimmed V and J ends, which lost 4 bases and 4 bases, there was a span of 17 bases. This CDR3 comprises 16 residues. The sample belongs to a study of OX40 agonist ivuxolimab in advanced cancers. Whole-study results and caveats: Relative to CD4+ cells, CD8+ T cells on average had more expanded clones.

Here the sequenced sample was CD4+ or CD8+ T cells sorted from blood, taken in a trial of the OX40 agonist ivuxolimab. This TCR derives from an adult with an advanced solid tumor such as melanoma, head and neck, liver or kidney cancer. The chain is built from TRBV28 and TRBJ2-1; D not certain. As DNA, the CDR3 is TGTGCCAGCAGTTCCTTAGGGTGGCAGAGTTACAATGAGCAGTTCTTC. The encoded protein is CASSSLGWQSYNEQFF.